This is a list of T cell receptor beta chains from one sample in a study of cytomegalovirus exposure and HLA in healthy donors. Libraries were prepared by immunoSEQ multiplex PCR; TCRdb keeps only in-frame clonotypes and omits some of them. The repertoire holds around 140,000 clones, around 70% seen once, with approximately 7.8% in the top ten. The sequencing sample was made of PBMCs. The receptor set was obtained from a male donor in good health and CMV-seronegative. Each CDR3 is given with its conserved first and last residue. Each record gives: CDR3 protein, CDR3 DNA, J gene, V gene, clone size, D gene. D genes are given only for firm matches. Only part of the rows carry a size: once, few, many, or a class if the clone is expanded.

CAWSMTGGRETQYF	TGTGCCTGGTCCATGACAGGGGGCCGAGAGACCCAGTACTTC	TRBJ2-5	TRBV30	.	TRBD1
CASSVGSGNTQYF	TGTGCCAGCAGCGTAGGTAGCGGTAATACGCAGTATTTT	TRBJ2-3	TRBV9	few	.
CASSFQGVLTGELFF	TGCGCCAGCAGCTTCCAGGGGGTATTAACCGGGGAGCTGTTTTTT	TRBJ2-2	TRBV5-1	.	TRBD1
CASSEGGESSYNEQFF	TGTGCCAGCAGTGAAGGCGGGGAGAGCTCCTACAATGAGCAGTTCTTC	TRBJ2-1	TRBV2	.	.
CASRLAGGGETQYF	TGTGCCAGCAGACTAGCGGGAGGGGGGGAGACCCAGTACTTC	TRBJ2-5	TRBV5-6	.	TRBD2
CASSSRIGTEYEQYF	TGTGCCAGCAGCTCACGTATTGGGACAGAATACGAGCAGTACTTC	TRBJ2-7	TRBV7-9	.	TRBD1
CASSITGSNEQFF	TGTGCCAGTAGTATAACGGGTTCCAATGAGCAGTTCTTC	TRBJ2-1	TRBV19	.	.
CARSPRSTGSPCYGYTF	TGTGCCAGAAGCCCCAGAAGTACAGGGAGTCCTTGCTATGGCTACACCTTC	TRBJ1-2	TRBV5-3	.	.
CASSSEAFGEQYF	TGTGCCAGCAGCTCCGAAGCCTTCGGCGAGCAGTACTTC	TRBJ2-7	TRBV7-9	.	.
CASQDTGELFF	TGTGCCAGTCAGGACACCGGGGAGCTGTTTTTT	TRBJ2-2	TRBV19	few	.
CASSLAGDQPQHF	TGTGCCAGCAGCTTAGCCGGGGATCAGCCCCAGCATTTT	TRBJ1-5	TRBV7-9	few	.
CASSWDRESDSNQPQHF	TGTGCCAGCAGCTGGGACAGGGAATCGGATAGCAATCAGCCCCAGCATTTT	TRBJ1-5	TRBV6-4	few	TRBD1
CSVESPAIRGVSPLHF	TGCAGCGTTGAAAGTCCGGCGATTCGGGGGGTATCACCCCTCCACTTT	TRBJ1-6	TRBV29-1	.	.
CASIRQGEGHEQFF	TGTGCCAGCATCCGACAGGGTGAGGGGCATGAGCAGTTCTTC	TRBJ2-1	TRBV6-5	.	TRBD1
CASSFLTDRPLRGYTF	TGTGCCAGCAGTTTTCTGACTGACAGGCCACTTCGGGGCTACACCTTC	TRBJ1-2	TRBV27	.	.